The 27 T cell receptor beta chains listed next were all sequenced from one sample in a study of cytomegalovirus exposure and HLA in healthy donors (dated by TCRdb to the late 2010s). Library creation used the immunoSEQ multiplex PCR assay. The multiplex PCR relied on a mix of 60 forward primers for TCR Vbeta segments and 13 reverse primers for TCR Jbeta segments. TCRdb stores this immuneACCESS table with in-frame sequences only. Part of the clones is absent; in the studies checked, under half of the shortfall reflects unresolved V genes, and no reason is known for the rest. The sample table lists around 150,000 clones, around 65% of them with a count of one. The ten most abundant clones make up around 1.8% of the sample. The sequencing input was PBMCs. These receptor sequences come from a male donor in good health and CMV-seronegative.

V is TRBV29-1 and J is TRBJ2-5, with a possible D match to TRBD2 (5 bases). CDR1 SQVTM and CDR2 ANQGSEA come from the germline V gene. V was trimmed by 2 bases and J by 1 base, leaving 11 bases between them. CDR3 length: 14 amino acids. The CDR3, as DNA: TGCAGCGTTGAAAATCGAGGGAGCCAAGAGACCCAGTACTTC. Amino acid sequence: CSVENRGSQETQYF.

The sample holds a few counts of this clone. The rearrangement links TRBV4-3 to TRBJ2-4; TRBD2 aligns across 7 bases. J gave up 5 bases and V 0 bases, and 10 bases lay outside the gene matches. The CDR3 spans 17 residues. The V gene's germline CDR1 is LGHNA and CDR2 YSLEER. The CDR3 region is CASSQDLGGFGENIQYF. The CDR3, as DNA: TGCGCCAGCAGCCAAGATCTCGGGGGGTTTGGCGAAAACATTCAGTACTTC.

Remarks on this clone: Mismatch with germline at one junction end may stem from a read error. V is TRBV7-7 and J is TRBJ2-2; 9 bases align to TRBD1. This CDR3 has 16 residues. Germline CDR1 reads SSHAT; CDR2 reads FNYEAQ (reference sequence). The CDR3: CASSPNRGPNTGELFF. The CDR3, as DNA: TGTGCTAGCAGCCCGAACAGGGGGCCAAACACCGGGGAGCTGTTTTTT.

J is TRBJ2-3 and V is TRBV5-1; 8 bases are shared with TRBD1. Losses at the gene ends were 4 bases for V and 0 bases for J; bases not matched to a gene: 4. There are 15 residues in the CDR3. Looked up from germline, CDR1 is SGHRS and CDR2 is YFSETQ. CDR3 in DNA: TGCGCCAGCAGCGTAAGACAGGGGAGCACAGATACGCAGTATTTT. Encoded protein: CASSVRQGSTDTQYF. The variable domain in full, completed from reference TRBV5-1 and TRBJ2-3, reads KAGVTQTPRYLIKTRGQQVTLSCSPISGHRSVSWYQQTPGQGLQFLFEYFSETQRNKGNFPGRFSGRQFSNSRSEMNVSTLELGDSALYLCASSVRQGSTDTQYFGPGTRLTVL.

This clone was detected only a few times. The V and J genes are TRBV7-9 and TRBJ1-1; D gene uncertain. The V end lost 3 bases, the J end lost 4 bases, and 12 bases lay between the germline ends. The CDR3 loop spans 14 amino acids. Germline assignment: CDR1 SEHNR and CDR2 FQNEAQ (reference sequence). The CDR3 protein is CASSFESLSTEAFF. The CDR3 DNA is TGTGCCAGCAGCTTTGAATCTTTGAGCACTGAAGCTTTCTTT.

The CDR3: CASSRGQDRADGYTF. The CDR3 DNA sequence: TGTGCCAGCAGTCGGGGTCAGGACAGGGCTGATGGCTACACCTTC. The chain is built from TRBV2 and TRBJ1-2; 8 bases are a match to TRBD1. The CDR3 spans 15 residues. Germline V gene data show CDR1 as SNHLY and CDR2 as FYNNEI. The V and J ends lost 5 bases and 6 bases, in that order; junction bases with no gene match: 11.

The table lists this clone with a few counts. The conserved closing phenylalanine or tryptophan is absent in this CDR3, likely reflecting a read error. The chain joins TRBV10-3 to TRBJ1-1; tentative D call: TRBD1 (5 bases). Trimming pared 8 bases from V and 3 bases from J, leaving 13 bases between. Germline CDR1 is ENHRY and CDR2 is SYGVKD. The CDR3 loop spans 13 amino acids. The chain's CDR3 is CAICGDGDTEAFL. As DNA, the CDR3 is TGTGCCATCTGCGGGGACGGCGACACTGAAGCTTTCCTT.

The chain links TRBV29-1 to TRBJ2-7; 8 bases are shared with TRBD1. J gave up 0 bases and V 1 base, and 5 bases lay outside the gene matches. Germline V lookup: CDR1 SQVTM, CDR2 ANQGSEA. The CDR3 sequence is 15 residues long. Here the CDR3 reads CSVEGYTGGSYEQYF. The CDR3 nucleotides are TGCAGCGTTGAAGGATACACAGGGGGCTCCTACGAGCAGTACTTC.

This clone was seen just once. This rearrangement joins TRBV15 to TRBJ2-6; perhaps TRBD2 as D (6 bases). The germline V gene encodes CDR1 LNHNV and CDR2 YYDKDF (reference sequence). This CDR3 contains 17 residues. V shed 5 bases and J shed 1 base, with 15 bases lying between them. CDR3 protein: CATSLARRASGANVLTF. DNA for the CDR3: TGTGCCACCAGCTTGGCCAGGAGGGCTTCTGGGGCCAACGTCCTGACTTTC.

About this clone itself: Germline is not matched at one junction end, which may reflect a read error. V gene TRBV25-1 combines with J gene TRBJ2-7, with TRBD1 identical over 9 bases. From germline, CDR1 is MGHDK and CDR2 SYGVNS. CDR3 size: 14 residues. The CDR3 DNA is TGTGCCAGCAGAGAATCGGACAGGGGAGGGGAGCAGTACTTC. Its protein is CASRESDRGGEQYF.

This clone is a singleton in its sample. V gene TRBV11-2 combines with J gene TRBJ2-7; D remains ambiguous. The V end was cut by 2 bases, the J end by 5 bases, with 13 bases between. The CDR3 covers 14 residues. Looked up from germline, CDR1 is SGHAT and CDR2 is FQNNGV. Here the CDR3 reads CASSLYSPQDEQYF. The CDR3 nucleotides are TGTGCCAGCAGCTTATACTCACCCCAGGACGAGCAGTACTTC.

The J gene is TRBJ2-5, the V gene TRBV27, with D possibly matching TRBD1 (5 bases). This CDR3 is built from 15 residues. Germline-derived CDR1 and CDR2 are MNHEY and SMNVEV (reference sequence). V was cut by 4 bases and J by 4 bases, with 16 bases left in between. CDR3 coding DNA: TGTGCCAGCAGTTCCAGGGTTGGGGTATTAGAGACCCAGTACTTC. It is translated as CASSSRVGVLETQYF.

This chain links TRBV6-5 with TRBJ2-1, with TRBD2 as a possible D gene (6 bases). CDR3 length equals 16 residues. Trimming pared 0 bases from V and 2 bases from J, leaving 11 bases between. Per the germline V gene, CDR1 is MNHEY and CDR2 is SVGAGI. The CDR3 DNA is TGTGCCAGCAGTTACTCTGGAACGGGGGCCTACAATGAGCAGTTCTTC. It translates to CASSYSGTGAYNEQFF.

This clone was seen a few times. The chain joins TRBV7-3 to TRBJ1-2, with 10 bases matching TRBD1. Germline values: CDR1 SGHTA, CDR2 FQGTGA. The V gene end was trimmed by 6 bases and the J gene end by 7 bases; junction bases not matched to a gene: 8. There are 14 residues in the CDR3. The CDR3 here is CASRFGTGEIGYTF. The CDR3 DNA sequence: TGTGCCAGCAGGTTCGGGACAGGGGAGATTGGCTACACCTTC.

The chain has TRBV5-4 and TRBJ1-6, with 12 bases identical to TRBD1. Germline V gene sequence: CDR1 SGHNT, CDR2 YYREEE (reference sequence). CDR3 length equals 16 residues. The J segment lost 7 bases and the V segment lost 4 bases, leaving 6 bases of the junction unmatched. The CDR3 region is CASSQGQGALNSPLHF. The CDR3 nucleotides are TGTGCCAGCAGCCAGGGACAGGGGGCTCTAAATTCACCCCTCCACTTT.

Remarks on this clone: Other DNA sequences in this specimen translate into the identical CDR3. The chain recombines TRBV9 with TRBJ2-7; D unclear. CDR3 length: 13 residues. Trimming shortened V by 0 bases and J by 4 bases, and 8 bases separated the two germline ends. In germline, CDR1 is SGDLS, CDR2 YYNGEE. CDR3 sequence reads: CASSVDLSYEQYF. DNA for the CDR3: TGTGCCAGCAGCGTAGATCTGTCGTACGAGCAGTACTTC.

The rearrangement uses TRBV9 and TRBJ2-1, with D tentatively TRBD2 (5 bases). Germline V gene sequence: CDR1 SGDLS, CDR2 YYNGEE. V shed 0 bases and J shed 0 bases, with 10 bases lying between them. The CDR3 covers 16 residues. Here the CDR3 DNA reads TGTGCCAGCAGCGTAGTTGCGGGCCCCTCCTACAATGAGCAGTTCTTC. Its translation: CASSVVAGPSYNEQFF. The whole variable domain, filled in from reference TRBV9 and TRBJ2-1, reads DSGVTQTPKHLITATGQRVTLRCSPRSGDLSVYWYQQSLDQGLQFLIQYYNGEERAKGNILERFSAQQFPDLHSELNLSSLELGDSALYFCASSVVAGPSYNEQFFGPGTRLTVL.

The chain uses TRBV12-5 and TRBJ2-3; D gene ambiguous. V was clipped by 6 bases and J by 0 bases, with 16 bases between them. The CDR3 extends over 16 amino acids. From germline, CDR1 is LGHNT and CDR2 FRNRAP. CDR3 nucleotide sequence: TGTGCTAGTGGCCCACCCCAGTCCGAAAGCACAGATACGCAGTATTTT. Residues: CASGPPQSESTDTQYF.

The V gene is TRBV4-2, the J gene TRBJ2-1, with D maybe TRBD1 (6 bases). In germline, CDR1 is LGHNA, CDR2 YNFKEQ. The CDR3 sequence is 16 residues long. Trimming stripped 4 bases from V and 4 bases from J, with 17 bases between. CDR3 sequence (DNA): TGTGCCAGCAGCCTCAATGTGGACAGCCATTACAATGAGCAGTTCTTC. Translating gives CASSLNVDSHYNEQFF.

The V and J genes are TRBV19 and TRBJ2-1; 11 nucleotides align to TRBD2. The CDR3 spans 16 residues. Germline V gene sequence: CDR1 LNHDA, CDR2 SQIVND (reference sequence). Trimming removed 3 bases from V and 8 bases from J; junction bases left unmatched: 9. Written as DNA, the CDR3 is TGTGCCAGTAGTATCGTAGCGGGGGGGCCCCGGGATGAGCAGTTCTTC. Translated, it gives CASSIVAGGPRDEQFF.

There are a few counts of this clone. The J gene is TRBJ2-7, the V gene TRBV6-5; no definite D call. Trimming cost V 2 bases and J 2 bases, with 7 bases left between them. Germline assignment: CDR1 MNHEY and CDR2 SVGAGI. This CDR3 is built from 13 residues. The CDR3 here is CASSYQLTYEQYF. As DNA, the CDR3 is TGTGCCAGCAGTTACCAACTAACCTACGAGCAGTACTTC.

V and J are TRBV11-2 and TRBJ1-6; TRBD1 aligns across 9 bases. With 4 bases clipped from V and 6 bases from J, the junction kept 7 bases outside the gene matches. The CDR3 is 16 residues long. Germline CDR1 is SGHAT and CDR2 is FQNNGV. CDR3 loop: CASSSRTGASNSPLHF. CDR3 nucleotides: TGTGCCAGCAGCTCCAGGACAGGGGCCTCTAATTCACCCCTCCACTTT.

The chain combines TRBV5-1 with TRBJ1-2; 8 nucleotides line up with TRBD1. CDR3 length: 14 residues. V shed 4 bases, J shed 4 bases, and the junction held 6 bases outside the gene matches. Germline V lookup: CDR1 SGHRS, CDR2 YFSETQ. The CDR3 sequence is CASSPRDRPYGYTF. For the CDR3, the DNA is TGCGCCAGCAGCCCGCGGGACAGGCCCTATGGCTACACCTTC.

About this clone itself: Other nucleotide sequences from this sample produce the same CDR3. V is TRBV6-5 and J is TRBJ2-3; TRBD1 matches at 7 bases. CDR3 size: 15 residues. Per the germline V gene, CDR1 is MNHEY and CDR2 is SVGAGI. Trimming took 5 bases from V and 3 from J; bases not matched to a gene: 8. CDR3 in DNA: TGTGCCAGCAGTAAACTTCGACAGGGAACAGATACGCAGTATTTT. It translates to CASSKLRQGTDTQYF.

This chain connects TRBV27 to TRBJ1-1; maybe TRBD1 (6 bases). There are 14 residues in the CDR3. Germline loops: CDR1 MNHEY, CDR2 SMNVEV (reference sequence). V lost 4 bases and J lost 4, with 13 bases in between. CDR3 residues: CASSSLQGSTEAFF. The CDR3 DNA follows: TGTGCCAGCAGTTCACTACAGGGTTCCACTGAAGCTTTCTTT.

This clone was seen a handful of times. The V and J genes are TRBV7-9 and TRBJ1-6; D gene uncertain. Germline CDR1 reads SEHNR; CDR2 reads FQNEAQ (reference sequence). There are 12 residues in the CDR3. V lost 7 bases, J lost 11 bases, and 12 bases lay in between. Here the CDR3 DNA reads TGTGCCAGCACCCTAGGCGGGACACCCCTCCACTTT. Translating it yields CASTLGGTPLHF.

This chain connects TRBV5-4 to TRBJ1-6; TRBD1 matches at 7 bases. The CDR3 runs 16 residues. Germline V gene sequence: CDR1 SGHNT, CDR2 YYREEE (reference sequence). Trimming at V came to 0 bases and at J to 9 bases, leaving 9 bases not matched to a gene. CDR3 in DNA: TGTGCCAGCAGCTTGGTGGGCAGGGGGGCTGGTTCACCCCTCCACTTT. Translating it yields CASSLVGRGAGSPLHF.